This T cell receptor (beta chain) emerged from a study of prognosis after radiotherapy for stage I lung cancer. Background on the study: Aged about 53 to 84 years, with a median of approximately 78 years, the patients were 10 to 15 men and about six women. SBRT spanned 3 to 5 fractions, reaching a biologically effective dose of at least 100 Gy.

Trimming left V 3 bases short and J 14 bases short, with 11 bases between. Germline CDR1 reads MNHEY; CDR2 reads SVGAGI. The CDR3 extends over 12 amino acids. General observations from the study: With medians of around 10,000 versus 6,900, unique TCR clone counts fell after stereotactic body radiation therapy.

This clonotype is medium-sized (0.01 to 0.1%). Its antigen is not identified. TCR beta CDR3 amplification from genomic DNA was performed by two-round multiplex PCR. The first PCR round targeted every TRBV and TRBJ gene with specific primers. TCRdb re-called the multiplex PCR reads with MiXCR, one entry per CDR3 protein. This sample has about 18,000 distinct CDR3 sequences, with 40% to 50% found just once. Prior chemotherapy, radiotherapy and other malignancies were absent; CT and PET/CT showed node-negative disease. This specimen was PBMCs, taken before or after stereotactic body radiation therapy (not recorded which). V and J are TRBV6-5 and TRBJ1-6; D unclear. The source is a donor over 45 with non-small cell lung cancer. The CDR3 region has the DNA TGTGCCAGCAGTTATAGGGCGGAGTCCCTCCACTTT. Encoded protein: CASSYRAESLHF.